This paragraph reports one T cell receptor (beta chain). The data are from a study of T cells expressing NK-cell markers. Background on the study: Sorted CD3+CD56+NKG2C+, CD3+CD56+NKG2C- and CD3+CD56-NKG2C+ T cells provided the TCR beta repertoires.

Germline V gene sequence: CDR1 SGDLS, CDR2 YYNGEE. CDR3 length equals 15 residues. One entry per CDR3 protein, without DNA, is what TCRdb gives after re-calling the 5' RACE reads. Its table lists some 340,000 distinct CDR3 sequences. Sequencing used blood T cells: a sorted CD56 or NKG2C T cell subset, CD4+ or CD8+ T cells, or bulk PBMC T cells (not recorded which). The rearrangement links TRBV9 to TRBJ1-4; the TCRdb call, TRBD1, lacks DNA for checking. The receptor comes from a man aged 18 to 69 in good health. This CDR3 is CASSVGTGSNEKLFF.